The T cell receptor (beta chain) under discussion was sequenced for a study of CD8+CD57+ T cells in acquired aplastic anemia. On the study more broadly: Sorted cells (CD4+ and CD8+) yielded DNA amounts that averaged approximately 3.2 ug. Study-wide results and caveats: Patients shared some 30 CD8+ CDR3 sequences with controls.

Sequencing involved patients with CD8+CD57+ cell expansion previously shown by flow cytometry. Among the patients, all had severe acquired aplastic anemia. By the time of blood sampling, patients had still received no therapy. CDR3 and TCR beta VDJ profiling relied on genomic DNA as the template. Each CDR3 protein gets one entry after TCRdb re-called the reads with MiXCR. The data contain 210,000 or so distinct CDR3 sequences, roughly 50% of them singletons. This clonotype was recorded at least ten times. Its specificity is not known. Trimming stripped 4 bases from V and 3 bases from J, with 11 bases between. This CDR3 spans 14 amino acids. The V gene's germline CDR1 is SGHTA and CDR2 FQGTGA.

Sequencing was performed on sorted CD4+, CD8+, or CD8+CD57+ T cells (not recorded which) from PBMCs. The sequence came from a human donor with aplastic anemia. The rearrangement joins TRBV7-3 to TRBJ2-3, with D possibly TRBD1 on 6 matching bases. CDR3 amino acids: CASSSGAGTDTQYF. DNA of the CDR3: TGTGCCAGCAGCTCAGGGGCTGGGACAGATACGCAGTATTTT.